This T cell receptor beta chain was captured by sequencing in a study of cytomegalovirus exposure and HLA in healthy donors (TCRdb year 2017). In terms of the full investigation: An earlier analysis of roughly 630 of the donors reported about 250 Gb of sequence data and approximately 110 million unique TCR beta sequences from some 180 million T cells. An early release that covered several hundred HLA-typed donors contained around 330 gigabases of sequencing data and tens of millions of unique TCR sequences. The genetic ancestry cluster associated with self-reported Caucasian donors included about four fifths of the roughly 400 genotyped donors. The study aimed to test whether signatures of past pathogen exposure could be identified by cataloging public T cell receptors. Using immunosequencing, the study profiled T cell repertoires from fewer than 700 subjects and related those repertoires to cytomegalovirus serostatus. Along with the roughly 700-subject first cohort, a separate validation cohort of roughly 110 different subjects was used. High-throughput TCR immunosequencing, statistical association of individual TCRs with disease status, and machine learning were combined to predict cytomegalovirus infection status. In a later analysis, previously published TCR beta repertoires from 670 or so donors were re-analyzed and high-resolution HLA genotyping was added so that TCR occurrence patterns could be studied. Rather than drawing on any new phenotypic data, the later analysis identified candidate immune exposures from TCR beta sequences and the way those sequences occurred across donors. An earlier analysis of roughly 580 of the donors used high-throughput TCR beta sequencing to judge whether each TCR beta V gene segment behaved as functional or pseudogenic. Alongside the repertoire data, information on donor age, sex, ethnicity and CMV serostatus was compiled. A later genetic analysis took genome-wide SNP genotypes for about three fifths of the 666 donors and used that subset as a discovery cohort. Every discovery cohort repertoire had been produced on one sequencing platform. Class I and class II HLA loci were covered by the typing at four-digit resolution. The number of donors typed differed by locus, with 629-630 for A, B, C, DRB1 and DQB1, over 500 for DQA1, under 610 for DPA1, and 400 to 490 for DPB1. A handful of DR-DQ haplotypes were treated as single units for association and clustering because of strong linkage in the cohort. On average, around 240,000 unique TCR beta nucleotide sequences were sequenced per donor among a few hundred genotyped donors of the cohort, with approximately 18% of those sequences being non-productive.

The V and J ends are trimmed by 1 base and 1 base, leaving 10 bases between them. The CDR3 numbers 15 residues from cysteine through phenylalanine. The CDR3 DNA has 45 bases and is translated from base 1. CDR1 and CDR2 (SGHVS, FNYEAQ) derive from the germline V gene. The cohort comprised 550 to 700 healthy bone marrow donors. Cohort members were all nominally healthy when sampled, although unrecorded immune exposures were likely present. The donor tested CMV seropositive, placing the donor among the 250 to 300 seropositive members of the cohort. A peripheral blood sample was provided by each donor, and peripheral blood mononuclear cells were used for TCR beta sequencing. Genomic DNA was extracted from the blood cell samples with the Qiagen DNeasy Blood Extraction Kit. Points on this clone: Its target antigen remains unknown. Base quality data are lacking; no much larger clone is found one base away.

The paper's findings and limits, for the study overall: The study gave a list of under 200 TCR beta chains associated with cytomegalovirus. Across donors, most TCR sequences were observed very rarely, whereas some public TCRs were present in many individuals. Some IMGT-functional V segments, including TRBV6-2 and TRBV6-3, could not be told apart with the 87-base-pair reads, so those segments were excluded. A further reported finding was that TCR beta sequences accurately predicted the HLA-A and HLA-B alleles for most subjects in the first cohort. According to a later analysis, most CMV-associated TCR beta chains appeared to be HLA-restricted, and the HLA associations seemed to be driven largely by CMV exposure. Only TCR beta chains were sequenced in this cohort, and the absence of alpha or paired-chain data limited detectable features. Because counts were too low, 15 to 20 rarely observed V segments, including chromosome 9 orphons, were excluded from the earlier analysis of 587 of the donors. At a false discovery rate of 0.05, a later analysis linked about 17,000 TCR beta sequences to specific HLA alleles. A later genetic analysis reported fewer N-insertions in productive TCRs among donors in an Asian-associated ancestry cluster than the roughly 720-donor mean. Cytomegalovirus status was reported to be diagnosed by the classifier with high specificity and sensitivity in both the original and validation cohorts. Because HLA typing was missing for some donors at each locus, association tests included only the typed subset. Immune exposure information for the cohort was limited to CMV serostatus. V-gene and J-gene trimming of TCR beta chains was associated with a missense DCLRE1C variant in a later genetic analysis, and the association was replicated in an independent cohort. The sequencing pipeline was judged likely to have produced a cluster of highly shared sequence variants as a technical artifact. Assigning TCR associations to individual alleles was difficult when HLA alleles, especially DR and DQ, strongly co-occurred. In an earlier analysis of over 550 of the donors, most TCR beta V segments were observed in productive rearrangements about 90% or about 30% of the time, broadly matching IMGT annotations. Several of the top co-occurrence clusters appeared to be linked to parvovirus B19, influenza, CMV and Epstein-Barr virus, according to a later analysis. Correlated functional status among segregating V segments might reflect linkage disequilibrium, but an unknown experimental factor could not be ruled out. The authors suggested that the approach could potentially be generalized to other disease states and immunological phenotypes. In a later analysis, HLA-associated TCR beta chains were found to be more clonally expanded and to have lower generation probabilities than equally common non-associated chains. In vitro tests confirmed that a few of the cytomegalovirus-associated TCR beta chains recognize cytomegalovirus antigens. Presence/absence analyses assumed roughly uniform sequencing depth across donors, an assumption that may not hold. A later analysis found that TCR association rates varied across HLA loci, with DRB1 alleles showing the most associated TCRs and HLA-C alleles the fewest.

The library was generated by the immunoSEQ multiplex PCR assay. A mixture of 60 forward primers for TCR Vbeta segments and 13 reverse primers for TCR Jbeta segments was used in the multiplex PCR. Amplification of the CDR3 region of rearranged TCR beta genes was performed with a multiplex PCR assay on genomic DNA. The amplified TCR beta libraries were sequenced on the Illumina HiSeq System as 87-base-pair reads. On the authors' methods: A later analysis counted 75 million to 100 million unique TCR beta chains across the roughly 700 repertoires, and approximately 11 million of these chains were shared by at least two donors. Raw reads were error-corrected and collapsed into unique sequences with a nearest-neighbor algorithm that merged closely related sequences to remove PCR and sequencing errors. V, D and J gene segments were assigned by aligning CDR3 sequences to IMGT reference sequences. For a sequence to be retained, at least a six-nucleotide match to both a V gene segment and a J gene segment was required. A rearrangement counted as productive if the CDR3 had no stop codons and remained in frame with V and J, and every other rearrangement counted as non-productive. Following IMGT convention, CDR3 was defined as the stretch from the second conserved V-encoded cysteine up to the conserved J-encoded phenylalanine. The earlier analysis of some 580 of the donors excluded any sequence lacking an unambiguous match to a single V gene segment. In an earlier analysis of about 590 of the donors, a V segment was called functional when productive rearrangements were above 56.7%, and segregating when the standard deviation between donors exceeded 5%. A statistical classification framework was built for diagnosing cytomegalovirus status from the catalog of TCR beta chain sequences. In a later analysis, V and J genes were assigned by comparing TCR nucleotide sequences against IMGT/GENE-DB human TR gene sequences. A later analysis assigned CDR3 sequences and most-parsimonious VDJ recombination scenarios with the TCRdist pipeline. A later analysis defined each TCR beta chain by its CDR3 amino acid sequence plus V-gene family, and excluded reads lacking a unique V-gene family. In a later analysis, approximately 590 highly shared, low-generation-probability nucleotide sequences were removed to address suspected cross-contamination and a sequencing artifact. In a later analysis, a clonal expansion index for each public chain was calculated from normalized within-repertoire ranks of inferred template counts. Generation probabilities in a later analysis came from a VDJ recombination model fitted to out-of-frame rearrangements, and those results were checked against IGoR. In a later analysis, TCR-TCR, TCR-HLA and TCR-CMV co-occurrence was scored with hypergeometric tests, and a repertoire-size bias correction was applied to TCR pairs. False discovery rates were estimated in a later analysis by permuting HLA or CMV assignments 20 times. A later analysis grouped co-occurring TCRs with DBSCAN, adding TCRdist sequence similarity when clustering within HLA-allele-positive subsets. For co-occurrence clustering, repertoires with fewer than 30,000 or more than 120,000 public chains were excluded, along with 4 to 6 repertoires with anomalous nucleotide sharing. TCRdb took over this immuneACCESS table, retaining in-frame rearrangements with V and J assigned. Such tables are incomplete; in checked studies, under half of the missing clones stem from an unresolved V gene, and the remainder is unexplained. The V and J calls and clone size were taken over from that table, and D and trimming were inferred from the DNA. A total of 95,000 to 150,000 clones appear in this sample, 60% to 75% of them only once. Just under 3% of the sample is taken by the ten largest.

The specimen was PBMCs. The V and J segments used are TRBV7-6 and TRBJ1-1, with no reliable assignment of the D segment. This receptor was identified in a woman aged 40 to 55 in good health and CMV-seropositive. The DNA is as follows: TGTGCCAGCAGCTTAGGACCTCGGGGGAACACTGAAGCTTTCTTT. Its protein reads: CASSLGPRGNTEAFF.